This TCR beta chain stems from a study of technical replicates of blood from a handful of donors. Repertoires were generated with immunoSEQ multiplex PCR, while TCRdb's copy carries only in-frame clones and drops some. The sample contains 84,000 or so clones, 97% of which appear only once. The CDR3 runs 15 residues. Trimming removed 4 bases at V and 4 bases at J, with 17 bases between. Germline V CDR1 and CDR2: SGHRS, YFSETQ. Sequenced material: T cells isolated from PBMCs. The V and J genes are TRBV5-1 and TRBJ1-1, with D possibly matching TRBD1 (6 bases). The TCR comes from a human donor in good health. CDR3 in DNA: TGCGCCAGCAGCCCAACCGGGGGGGCTCTCACTGAAGCTTTCTTT. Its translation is CASSPTGGALTEAFF.